This T cell receptor beta chain originates from a study of T-cell memory formation after mild COVID-19. Germline V gene sequence: CDR1 SGDLS, CDR2 YYNGEE. The CDR3 covers 12 residues. The V gene lost 3 bases and the J gene lost 6 bases, with 9 bases spanning the gap. TCRdb independently ran MiXCR on the 5' RACE reads; one entry per CDR3 protein. This sample yields 200,000 to 300,000 distinct CDR3 sequences, of which approximately 15% are seen a single time; under 2.5% belongs to the top ten. This receptor was taken from an adult woman who had mild COVID-19 (a few samples of this study predate the infection). Cell type and time point are not known. The rearrangement joins TRBV9 to TRBJ1-1; D ambiguous. The material sequenced was PBMCs or a T cell subset sorted from them (not recorded which). The CDR3 loop reads CASSGPHPEAFF. The CDR3 nucleotides read TGTGCCAGCAGCGGCCCTCACCCTGAAGCTTTCTTT.